What follows are 20 T cell receptor beta chains derived from one specimen sequenced in a study of early T cells in non-severe SARS-CoV-2 infection (dated by TCRdb to about 2021). Libraries were constructed by 5' RACE. TCRdb records NextSeq 500 as the sequencer. TCRdb applied fastp at Q25 and MiXCR to the public reads, then kept only in-frame beta chains. Each CDR3 protein appears once, grouped with its most common genes and DNA. Recorded for this sample are roughly 28,000 distinct CDR3 sequences; around 5% of them occurred a single time. The ten largest clones take up 0.92% of the sample. Source material: whole blood. The source of these receptors is an adult who was a healthcare worker with PCR-confirmed SARS-CoV-2 infection or an uninfected control (not recorded which).

In its sample, this clonotype was seen a few times. V gene TRBV27 combines with J gene TRBJ2-1, with no clear D. Germline V gene data show CDR1 as MNHEY and CDR2 as SMNVEV (reference sequence). The V end lost 4 bases, the J end lost 9 bases, and 10 bases lay between the germline ends. This CDR3 is built from 12 residues. For the CDR3, the DNA is TGTGCCAGCAGTTGGAATGGGGTTGAGCAGTTCTTC. Translated, it gives CASSWNGVEQFF.

Ten or more counts support this clonotype. The chain links TRBV19 to TRBJ2-1, with TRBD2 identical over 8 bases. Germline values: CDR1 LNHDA, CDR2 SQIVND (reference sequence). This CDR3 is built from 15 residues. J was trimmed by 2 bases and V by 5 bases; bases with no gene match: 5. The CDR3 coding sequence is TGTGCCAGTAGTTACTTAGCGGGAACCTACAATGAGCAGTTCTTC. Protein: CASSYLAGTYNEQFF. Full variable domain (missing parts from reference TRBV19 and TRBJ2-1): DGGITQSPKYLFRKEGQNVTLSCEQNLNHDAMYWYRQDPGQGLRLIYYSQIVNDFQKGDIAEGYSVSREKKESFPLTVTSAQKNPTAFYLCASSYLAGTYNEQFFGPGTRLTVL.

This clonotype turned up a few times. V gene TRBV19 combines with J gene TRBJ2-1; D is unresolved. The CDR3 sequence is 17 residues long. Trimming removed 3 bases from V and 5 bases from J, with 20 bases in between. The germline gives CDR1 LNHDA, CDR2 SQIVND (reference sequence). CDR3: CASSIPGTVSLNNEQFF. CDR3 DNA: TGTGCCAGTAGTATCCCTGGAACAGTCTCGCTTAACAATGAGCAGTTCTTC.

A few counts support this clonotype. J is TRBJ2-7 and V is TRBV5-5, with a weak D call TRBD2 (5 bases). V gave up 2 bases and J gave up 5 bases, with 11 bases separating them. The CDR3 consists of 13 residues. Germline loops: CDR1 SGHKS, CDR2 YYEKEE (reference sequence). In DNA form, the CDR3 reads TGTGCCAGCAGCTTCGATGGTAGCGACGAGCAGTACTTC. This encodes CASSFDGSDEQYF.

This clonotype was counted between two and nine times. The chain employs TRBV7-2 and TRBJ2-5; D possibly uses TRBD1 or TRBD2 (6 bases each). CDR3 size: 16 residues. The V end was cut by 5 bases, the J end by 0 bases, with 16 bases between. Germline V CDR1 and CDR2: SGHTA, FQGNSA. CDR3 bases: TGTGCCAGCAGCCTAGGGGGGCGCGGGTACCAAGAGACCCAGTACTTC. It specifies CASSLGGRGYQETQYF.

The genes are TRBV7-2 and TRBJ2-2; possible D gene TRBD2, 6 bases. This CDR3 is built from 15 residues. The ends were cut back, 7 bases at V and 5 bases at J, with 17 bases in the middle. Germline CDR1 is SGHTA and CDR2 is FQGNSA. CDR3 protein: CASKTGTSFTGELFF. For the CDR3, the DNA is TGTGCCAGCAAGACCGGGACTTCCTTTACCGGGGAGCTGTTTTTT.

This clonotype was seen repeatedly, ten times or more. V usage is TRBV20-1 and J usage is TRBJ2-3; no firm D call. Trimming pared 3 bases from V and 1 base from J, leaving 8 bases between. The CDR3 has 13 amino acids. CDR1 is DFQATT, CDR2 SNEGSKA, per germline (reference sequence). CDR3 sequence: CSASSGGTDTQYF. DNA for the CDR3: TGCAGTGCTAGTAGTGGAGGCACAGATACGCAGTATTTT.

V is TRBV10-3 and J is TRBJ2-2, with TRBD1 identical over 9 bases. Germline assignment: CDR1 ENHRY and CDR2 SYGVKD. This CDR3 is built from 15 residues. V dropped 6 bases and J dropped 1; count of bases not matched to a gene: 3. CDR3 in DNA: TGTGCCATCAGGGGGGACAGGGAGAACACCGGGGAGCTGTTTTTT. Residues: CAIRGDRENTGELFF.

This clonotype was counted many times. V usage is TRBV7-9 and J usage is TRBJ2-3; TRBD2 matches 7 bases. The V segment lost 5 bases and the J segment 4 bases; nucleotides outside the gene matches: 12. The CDR3 runs to 16 residues. The germline CDR1 and CDR2 sequences are SEHNR and FQNEAQ (reference sequence). The CDR3 DNA sequence: TGTGCCAGCAGCATACGGCTAGCGGAAGGCGCAGATACGCAGTATTTT. The encoded protein is CASSIRLAEGADTQYF.

This clonotype was picked up many times. The rearrangement joins TRBV27 to TRBJ1-2, with TRBD1 as a possible D gene (5 bases). V lost 3 bases and J lost 4, with 9 bases in between. The CDR3 spans 13 residues. Per the germline V gene, CDR1 is MNHEY and CDR2 is SMNVEV (reference sequence). CDR3 nucleotides: TGTGCCAGCAGTTTTGGGGGAGGCTATGGCTACACCTTC. Protein: CASSFGGGYGYTF.

This clonotype was seen more than once but under ten times. The chain uses TRBV5-1 and TRBJ1-6; D is perhaps TRBD1 (6 bases). Germline CDR1 is SGHRS and CDR2 is YFSETQ. The CDR3 sequence is 14 residues long. V was clipped by 4 bases and J by 10 bases, with 15 bases between them. CDR3 sequence reads: CASSTGQSTSPLHF. The CDR3 DNA is TGCGCCAGCAGCACCGGACAGAGTACCTCACCCCTCCACTTT.

This clonotype was observed a handful of times. V and J are TRBV11-2 and TRBJ2-5; D remains ambiguous. Germline V gene data show CDR1 as SGHAT and CDR2 as FQNNGV. V lost 3 bases, J lost 0 bases, and 11 bases lay in between. CDR3 length: 15 amino acids. This CDR3 reads CASSFPDWYQETQYF. The CDR3 DNA is TGTGCCAGCAGCTTCCCCGATTGGTACCAAGAGACCCAGTACTTC.

This clonotype was seen many times. The chain joins TRBV20-1 to TRBJ1-1; TRBD1 agrees at 9 bases. With 6 bases clipped from V and 4 bases from J, the junction kept 12 bases outside the gene matches. Germline V gene lookup returns CDR1 DFQATT and CDR2 SNEGSKA (reference sequence). The CDR3 contains 15 residues. CDR3 nucleotides: TGCAGTGCCCCAGGGACAGGGATGTTGGGCACTGAAGCTTTCTTT. Its translation: CSAPGTGMLGTEAFF.

This clonotype has a count of ten or more. The chain recombines TRBV4-3 with TRBJ2-1; 9 bases are shared with TRBD2. The CDR3 has 19 amino acids. J lost 3 bases, V lost 0 bases, and 12 bases had no gene match. Germline values: CDR1 LGHNA, CDR2 YSLEER. The CDR3 nucleotides are TGCGCCAGCAGCCAAGATCCCCTTTTGACTAGCGGCTTCTACAATGAGCAGTTCTTC. Amino acids: CASSQDPLLTSGFYNEQFF.

This clonotype was counted at least ten times. The J gene is TRBJ2-3, the V gene TRBV28, with TRBD1 as a possible D gene (6 bases). With 5 bases removed from V and 5 bases from J, the gap between germline ends came to 14 bases. The CDR3 has 14 residues. Germline V gene lookup returns CDR1 MDHEN and CDR2 SYDVKM. CDR3 loop: CASSPEGVRDTQYF. As DNA, the CDR3 is TGTGCCAGCAGTCCCGAGGGGGTCCGAGATACGCAGTATTTT.

The table lists this clonotype with many counts. The V call is TRBV29-1, the J call TRBJ2-5; no reliable D call. In germline, CDR1 is SQVTM, CDR2 ANQGSEA. V lost 4 bases, J lost 5 bases, and 11 bases lay in between. This CDR3 contains 12 residues. CDR3 region: CSVAGLLETQYF. CDR3 coding DNA: TGCAGCGTTGCCGGCCTCCTGGAGACCCAGTACTTC. The variable domain in full, completed from reference TRBV29-1 and TRBJ2-5, reads SAVISQKPSRDICQRGTSLTIQCQVDSQVTMMFWYRQQPGQSLTLIATANQGSEATYESGFVIDKFPISRPNLTFSTLTVSNMSPEDSSIYLCSVAGLLETQYFGPGTRLLVL.

This clonotype was picked up many times. V gene TRBV5-1 combines with J gene TRBJ2-1; 10 bases map to TRBD1. CDR1 and CDR2 (germline): SGHRS, YFSETQ. Germline trimming cut 4 bases from V and 7 bases from J; bases unmatched to any gene: 5. The CDR3 is 14 residues long. CDR3 sequence reads: CASSAPDRGNEQFF. In DNA form, the CDR3 reads TGCGCCAGCAGCGCCCCGGACAGGGGGAATGAGCAGTTCTTC.

This clonotype was observed many times. This rearrangement joins TRBV5-1 to TRBJ2-2; D is ambiguous. V gave up 2 bases and J gave up 5 bases, with 4 bases separating them. Germline CDR1 is SGHRS and CDR2 is YFSETQ. This CDR3 comprises 12 residues. CDR3 DNA: TGCGCCAGCAGCTTTCCTACCGGGGAGCTGTTTTTT. Translated: CASSFPTGELFF.

Ten or more counts support this clonotype. The chain couples TRBV24-1 to TRBJ2-2, with D maybe TRBD1 (5 bases). V was pared by 1 base and J by 6 bases, with 5 bases between. Germline values: CDR1 KGHDR, CDR2 SFDVKD. The CDR3 consists of 13 residues. The DNA for the CDR3 is TGTGCCACCAGTGATTTCAGGGCCGGGGAGCTGTTTTTT. Protein sequence: CATSDFRAGELFF.

This clonotype has a handful of counts. This chain uses TRBV11-2 with TRBJ2-2; tentatively, D is TRBD1 (5 bases). V lost 10 bases to trimming and J lost 1 base, with 7 bases between them. Germline CDR1 and CDR2: SGHAT and FQNNGV. The CDR3 length is 12 residues. CDR3 protein: CATQGNTGELFF. CDR3 bases: TGTGCCACCCAGGGGAACACCGGGGAGCTGTTTTTT.